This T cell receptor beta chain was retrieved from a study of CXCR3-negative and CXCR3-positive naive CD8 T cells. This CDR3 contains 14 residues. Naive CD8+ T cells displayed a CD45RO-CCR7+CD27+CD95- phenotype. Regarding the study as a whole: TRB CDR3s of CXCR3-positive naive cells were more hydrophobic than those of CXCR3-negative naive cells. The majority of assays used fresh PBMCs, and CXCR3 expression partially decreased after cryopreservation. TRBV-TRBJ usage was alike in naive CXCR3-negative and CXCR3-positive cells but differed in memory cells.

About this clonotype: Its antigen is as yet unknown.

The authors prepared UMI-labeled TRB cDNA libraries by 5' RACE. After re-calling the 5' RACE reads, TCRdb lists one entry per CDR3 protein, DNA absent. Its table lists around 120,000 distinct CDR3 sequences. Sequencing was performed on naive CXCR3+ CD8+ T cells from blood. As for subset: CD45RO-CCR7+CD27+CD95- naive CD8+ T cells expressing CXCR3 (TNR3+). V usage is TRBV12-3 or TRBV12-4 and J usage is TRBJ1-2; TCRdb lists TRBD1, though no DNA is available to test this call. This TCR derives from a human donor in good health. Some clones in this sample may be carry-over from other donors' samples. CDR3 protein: CASSLGDRLYGYTF.